Each of the 26 T cell receptor beta chains below was sequenced from the same sample in a study of cytomegalovirus exposure and HLA in healthy donors. The assay was immunoSEQ multiplex PCR, and TCRdb's table has in-frame clones only and misses some. The sample shows 110,000 to 150,000 clones, approximately 94% of them seen only once. Sample: PBMCs. All receptors derive from a man aged 18 to 35 in good health and CMV-seropositive.

The genes are TRBV4-1 and TRBJ2-2; D is uncertain. V was cut by 0 bases and J by 6 bases, with 11 bases left in between. Germline V gene lookup returns CDR1 MGHRA and CDR2 YSYEKL. The CDR3 totals 15 residues. The DNA for the CDR3 is TGCGCCAGCAGCCAAGAGGATTGGCGGCCCGGGGAGCTGTTTTTT. Protein product: CASSQEDWRPGELFF.

The J gene is TRBJ1-2, the V gene TRBV18, with 9 positions matching TRBD1. Losses at the gene ends were 4 bases for V and 3 bases for J; bases not matched to a gene: 6. Germline values: CDR1 KGHSH, CDR2 LQKENI. This CDR3 has 15 amino acids. The CDR3 sequence is CASSRRTGADYGYTF. The CDR3 DNA sequence: TGTGCCAGCTCACGACGGACAGGGGCAGACTATGGCTACACCTTC.

V gene TRBV29-1 combines with J gene TRBJ1-1; D perhaps matches TRBD1 (5 bases). Trimming stripped 6 bases from V and 3 bases from J, with 17 bases between. Germline lookup yields CDR1 SQVTM and CDR2 ANQGSEA. The CDR3 has 14 amino acids. The CDR3 loop reads CSVPKLDRDTEAFF. In DNA form, the CDR3 reads TGCAGCGTCCCTAAGCTTGACAGAGACACTGAAGCTTTCTTT.

The chain links TRBV4-1 to TRBJ2-1; no reliable D call. V was shortened by 5 bases and J by 1 base, with 6 bases between the two germline ends. The CDR3 has 13 amino acids. Germline CDR1 reads MGHRA; CDR2 reads YSYEKL. CDR3 DNA sequence: TGCGCCAGCAGCGTTCATTCCTACAATGAGCAGTTCTTC. Protein product: CASSVHSYNEQFF.

The chain links TRBV6-1 to TRBJ2-1, with TRBD2 matching over 7 bases. V trimming: 3 bases; J trimming: 4 bases; junction bases outside the gene matches: 6. The CDR3 is 15 residues long. CDR1 MNHNS and CDR2 SASEGT come from the germline V gene. The CDR3 loop reads CASSDLAVIYNEQFF. DNA for the CDR3: TGTGCCAGCAGTGACCTAGCGGTGATTTACAATGAGCAGTTCTTC.

V is TRBV9 and J is TRBJ2-3, with D hard to call. V lost 0 bases, J lost 1 base, and 9 bases lay in between. From germline, CDR1 is SGDLS and CDR2 YYNGEE. The CDR3 extends over 15 amino acids. The CDR3 bases are TGTGCCAGCAGCGTAGTCCTTTCTGGCACAGATACGCAGTATTTT. Protein: CASSVVLSGTDTQYF.

The V call is TRBV7-2, the J call TRBJ2-3; D possibly corresponds to TRBD1 (6 bases). Germline V CDR1 and CDR2: SGHTA, FQGNSA. The CDR3 has 16 amino acids. V was clipped by 1 base and J by 1 base, with 12 bases between them. CDR3 in DNA: TGTGCCAGCAGCTTAGTCGTGGCAGGGGGCACAGATACGCAGTATTTT. This encodes CASSLVVAGGTDTQYF.

The V call is TRBV7-9, the J call TRBJ2-7; 9 bases map to TRBD2. CDR1 is SEHNR, CDR2 FQNEAQ, per germline (reference sequence). The CDR3 is 13 amino acids. Trimming at V came to 0 bases and at J to 6 bases, leaving 0 bases not matched to a gene. The CDR3 loop reads CASSLATSGEQYF. CDR3 coding DNA: TGTGCCAGCAGCTTAGCGACTAGCGGCGAGCAGTACTTC. Together with reference TRBV7-9 and TRBJ2-7, the CDR3 gives the full variable domain: DTGVSQNPRHKITKRGQNVTFRCDPISEHNRLYWYRQTLGQGPEFLTYFQNEAQLEKSRLLSDRFSAERPKGSFSTLEIQRTEQGDSAMYLCASSLATSGEQYFGPGTRLTVT.

The V gene is TRBV27, the J gene TRBJ2-3; D is perhaps TRBD1 (5 bases). Germline V gene lookup returns CDR1 MNHEY and CDR2 SMNVEV (reference sequence). With 4 bases removed from V and 4 bases from J, the gap between germline ends came to 18 bases. This CDR3 has 16 amino acids. The CDR3 protein is CASSSELERGADTQYF. The CDR3 DNA reads TGTGCCAGCAGTTCCGAGCTAGAAAGGGGCGCAGATACGCAGTATTTT.

The J gene is TRBJ2-2, the V gene TRBV11-3; 9 bases are a match to TRBD2. The CDR3 extends over 16 amino acids. CDR1 SGHNT and CDR2 YENEEA come from the germline V gene. Trimming at V came to 4 bases and at J to 3 bases, leaving 6 bases not matched to a gene. The CDR3 sequence is CASSSPSGTDTGELFF. DNA for the CDR3: TGTGCCAGCAGCTCCCCTAGCGGGACCGACACCGGGGAGCTGTTTTTT.

The chain carries TRBV5-6 and TRBJ1-2; no reliable D call. This CDR3 is 15 amino acids long. Trimming left V 6 bases short and J 1 base short, with 16 bases between. CDR1 is SGHDT, CDR2 YYEEEE, per germline. The CDR3 coding sequence is TGTGCCAGCACCAACCGTTGGGCCCTTAACTATGGCTACACCTTC. It translates to CASTNRWALNYGYTF.

The CDR3 nucleotides are TGTGCCAGCAGCAAACACGGGACTAGTCAAACAGATACGCAGTATTTT. This sequence encodes CASSKHGTSQTDTQYF. The V gene is TRBV7-2, the J gene TRBJ2-3; 8 bases match TRBD2. J was trimmed by 3 bases and V by 5 bases; bases with no gene match: 10. CDR1 is SGHTA, CDR2 FQGNSA, per germline. This CDR3 is built from 16 residues.

The J gene is TRBJ1-2, the V gene TRBV28; TRBD1 matches 7 bases. The junction had 5 bases not matched to a gene; V was cut back by 5 bases and J by 5 bases. Per the germline V gene, CDR1 is MDHEN and CDR2 is SYDVKM. This CDR3 has 13 residues. In DNA form, the CDR3 reads TGTGCCAGCAGTGAACAGGGGCGGTATGGCTACACCTTC. This encodes CASSEQGRYGYTF.

This clone was seen ten or more times. This chain links TRBV9 with TRBJ1-3; D not resolved. Germline V gene sequence: CDR1 SGDLS, CDR2 YYNGEE. This CDR3 is 15 amino acids long. The V gene lost 0 bases and the J gene lost 4 bases, with 11 bases spanning the gap. This chain's CDR3 is CASSVGTVPGNTIYF. The CDR3 bases are TGTGCCAGCAGCGTAGGCACGGTTCCGGGAAACACCATATATTTT.

V usage is TRBV5-8 and J usage is TRBJ1-1; 7 nucleotides align to TRBD1. Germline CDR1 reads SGHTS; CDR2 reads YDEGEE. This CDR3 region has 17 residues. V shed 4 bases, J shed 3 bases, and the junction held 15 bases outside the gene matches. This chain's CDR3 is CASSPGQDALEDTEAFF. CDR3 sequence (DNA): TGTGCCAGCAGCCCCGGACAGGATGCTTTGGAGGACACTGAAGCTTTCTTT.

V gene TRBV6-1 combines with J gene TRBJ1-3; D gene unclear. V dropped 2 bases and J dropped 0 bases, with 11 bases sitting between them. CDR1 is MNHNS and CDR2 is SASEGT in the germline V gene. The CDR3 is made up of 16 amino acids. CDR3 bases: TGTGCCAGCAGTGAATTGGTCGACTCCTCTGGAAACACCATATATTTT. It encodes CASSELVDSSGNTIYF.

The chain uses TRBV7-2 and TRBJ2-7, with 8 bases identical to TRBD2. The CDR3 is made up of 14 amino acids. In germline, CDR1 is SGHTA, CDR2 FQGNSA. Trimming at V came to 4 bases and at J to 4 bases, leaving 6 bases not matched to a gene. CDR3 DNA: TGTGCCAGCAGCTCGGGACTAGGCCTTTACGAGCAGTACTTC. It is translated as CASSSGLGLYEQYF.

This chain joins TRBV2 and TRBJ1-6; D call uncertain. Looked up from germline, CDR1 is SNHLY and CDR2 is FYNNEI. CDR3 length: 15 amino acids. V was trimmed by 3 bases and J by 8 bases, leaving 14 bases between them. CDR3 sequence: CASSDWQPQDSPLHF. The CDR3 coding sequence is TGTGCCAGCAGTGACTGGCAGCCCCAGGATTCACCCCTCCACTTT.

V gene TRBV2 combines with J gene TRBJ2-3, with 8 bases that match TRBD2. Germline CDR1 and CDR2: SNHLY and FYNNEI. V dropped 6 bases and J dropped 4; count of bases not matched to a gene: 24. The CDR3 spans 20 residues. CDR3 bases: TGTGCCAGCAGGGTGCCCGGGACGGATCAGGGGCGGGGGGCCCCAGATACGCAGTATTTT. Translated, it gives CASRVPGTDQGRGAPDTQYF.

Here the CDR3 DNA reads TGCGCCAGCAGTTCTATACCGGGAGCTGGGGCCAACGTCCTGACTTTC. Translation gives CASSSIPGAGANVLTF. The chain combines TRBV5-1 with TRBJ2-6, with D perhaps TRBD2 (6 bases). CDR1 and CDR2 from the germline V gene are SGHRS and YFSETQ. This CDR3 has 16 amino acids. Trimming took off 5 bases at V and 2 bases at J, with 14 bases between the two ends.

J is TRBJ2-7 and V is TRBV18; a weak D match, TRBD1 (6 bases). The germline V gene has CDR1 KGHSH and CDR2 LQKENI. V was clipped by 3 bases and J by 5 bases, with 17 bases between them. The CDR3 spans 15 residues. CDR3 nucleotides: TGTGCCAGCTCACCGAATCCGCAGGGGCTAAACGAGCAGTACTTC. Its translation: CASSPNPQGLNEQYF. The full variable domain, its missing parts supplied by reference TRBV18 and TRBJ2-7, is NAGVMQNPRHLVRRRGQEARLRCSPMKGHSHVYWYRQLPEEGLKFMVYLQKENIIDESGMPKERFSAEFPKEGPSILRIQQVVRGDSAAYFCASSPNPQGLNEQYFGPGTRLTVT.

This clone was found once. V is TRBV5-4 and J is TRBJ1-1; no clear D. Germline lookup yields CDR1 SGHNT and CDR2 YYREEE (reference sequence). V lost 1 base, J lost 3 bases, and 13 bases lay in between. The CDR3 contains 15 residues. Here the CDR3 reads CASSLSSPRDTEAFF. For the CDR3, the DNA is TGTGCCAGCAGCTTGTCGAGCCCGAGGGACACTGAAGCTTTCTTT.

The chain recombines TRBV27 with TRBJ1-1; 7 bases align to TRBD1. The junction had 8 bases not matched to a gene; V was cut back by 5 bases and J by 2 bases. This CDR3 comprises 15 residues. In germline, CDR1 is MNHEY, CDR2 SMNVEV (reference sequence). CDR3 sequence (DNA): TGTGCCAGCAGTCCAAGGACAGGTCGTAACACTGAAGCTTTCTTT. Translation gives CASSPRTGRNTEAFF.

The chain uses TRBV11-3 and TRBJ2-7; 8 bases line up with TRBD2. The germline gives CDR1 SGHNT, CDR2 YENEEA. The junction had 3 bases not matched to a gene; V was cut back by 0 bases and J by 2 bases. This CDR3 spans 15 amino acids. The CDR3, as DNA: TGTGCCAGCAGCTTAGACACGGGACTAGCCTACGAGCAGTACTTC. Translated, it gives CASSLDTGLAYEQYF.

For the CDR3, the DNA is TGCAGCGTTGAATCGGCAGGGAGGGCAGATACGCAGTATTTT. Its protein is CSVESAGRADTQYF. The chain recombines TRBV29-1 with TRBJ2-3; 7 nucleotides agree with TRBD2. In germline, CDR1 is SQVTM, CDR2 ANQGSEA. V shed 2 bases and J 4 bases; nucleotides not matched to a gene: 6. The length of the CDR3 is 14 residues.

The count of this clone is one. The chain employs TRBV28 and TRBJ2-2; D is ambiguous. V was trimmed by 3 bases and J by 6 bases, leaving 11 bases between them. Germline CDR1 reads MDHEN; CDR2 reads SYDVKM. This CDR3 has 14 residues. CDR3: CASSLVQYSGELFF. In DNA, the CDR3 is TGTGCCAGCAGTTTGGTGCAGTATTCCGGGGAGCTGTTTTTT.